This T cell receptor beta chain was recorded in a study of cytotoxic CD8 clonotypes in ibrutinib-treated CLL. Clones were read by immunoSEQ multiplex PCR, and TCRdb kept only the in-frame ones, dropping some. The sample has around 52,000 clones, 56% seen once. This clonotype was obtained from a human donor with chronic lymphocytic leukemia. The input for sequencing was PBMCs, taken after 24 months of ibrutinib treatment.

The CDR3 spells CASSPIGLTEQFF. For the CDR3, the DNA is TGTGCCAGCTCACCGATTGGACTGACGGAGCAGTTCTTC. The rearrangement uses TRBV18 and TRBJ2-1, with a possible D match to TRBD2 (5 bases). Per germline, CDR1 KGHSH and CDR2 LQKENI. The V end was cut by 3 bases, the J end by 10 bases, with 13 bases between. The CDR3 extends over 13 amino acids. The variable domain in full, with the rest retrieved from reference TRBV18 and TRBJ2-1, is NAGVMQNPRHLVRRRGQEARLRCSPMKGHSHVYWYRQLPEEGLKFMVYLQKENIIDESGMPKERFSAEFPKEGPSILRIQQVVRGDSAAYFCASSPIGLTEQFFGPGTRLTVL.